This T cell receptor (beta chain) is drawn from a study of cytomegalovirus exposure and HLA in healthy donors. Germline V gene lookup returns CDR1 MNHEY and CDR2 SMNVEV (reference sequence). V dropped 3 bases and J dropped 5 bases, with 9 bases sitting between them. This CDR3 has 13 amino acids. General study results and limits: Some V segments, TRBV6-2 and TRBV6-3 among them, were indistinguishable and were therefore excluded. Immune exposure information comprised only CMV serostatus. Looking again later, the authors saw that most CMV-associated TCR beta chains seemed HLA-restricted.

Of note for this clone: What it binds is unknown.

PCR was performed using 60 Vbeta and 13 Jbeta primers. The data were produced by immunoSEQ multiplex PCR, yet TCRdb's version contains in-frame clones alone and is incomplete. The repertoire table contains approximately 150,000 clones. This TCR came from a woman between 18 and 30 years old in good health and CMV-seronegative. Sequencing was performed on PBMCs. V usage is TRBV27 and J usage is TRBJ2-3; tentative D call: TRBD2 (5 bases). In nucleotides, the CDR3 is TGTGCCAGCAGTTTTTTCGCGGGAGATACGCAGTATTTT. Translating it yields CASSFFAGDTQYF.